This TCR beta chain comes out of a study of control samples from healthy donors and cancer patients. Measured with immunoSEQ multiplex PCR; TCRdb has only the in-frame clones, and not every one. The data show just under 150,000 clones, more than 90% seen once. Per germline, CDR1 SGHTA and CDR2 FQGTGA. The V end lost 3 bases, the J end lost 6 bases, and 11 bases lay between the germline ends. CDR3 length: 13 residues. The chain links TRBV7-3 to TRBJ1-2; D perhaps matches TRBD1 (5 bases). The sequence was collected from a man aged 30 to 45 in good health. The sequencing sample was made of blood. CDR3 nucleotide sequence: TGTGCCAGCAGCTTGGGTCAGGGAGATGGCTACACCTTC. This sequence encodes CASSLGQGDGYTF.